The 32 T cell receptor beta chains in this list originate from one sample, sequenced in a study of OX40 agonist ivuxolimab in advanced cancers. The repertoire was sequenced with immunoSEQ multiplex PCR; TCRdb's copy has only in-frame clones and lacks some. The sample yields 55,000 to 70,000 clones, 87% seen once. This specimen consisted of CD4+ or CD8+ T cells sorted from blood, obtained in a trial of the OX40 agonist ivuxolimab. These receptor sequences come from an adult with an advanced solid tumor such as melanoma, head and neck, liver or kidney cancer.

The rearrangement links TRBV6-5 to TRBJ1-1, with D tentatively TRBD1 (5 bases). The CDR3 contains 16 residues. The V and J ends lost 0 bases and 4 bases respectively, with 15 bases between them. CDR1 is MNHEY and CDR2 is SVGAGI in the germline V gene. The CDR3: CASSYSSVRGTTEAFF. The CDR3 DNA reads TGTGCCAGCAGTTACTCGTCTGTGAGAGGGACCACTGAAGCTTTCTTT.

This clone was recorded once. The rearrangement joins TRBV7-6 to TRBJ2-5; D unclear. The V end lost 3 bases, the J end lost 1 base, and 3 bases lay between the germline ends. Germline CDR1 is SGHVS and CDR2 is FNYEAQ. CDR3 length: 12 amino acids. The CDR3 spells CASSLFQETQYF. The CDR3 bases are TGTGCCAGCAGCTTGTTCCAAGAGACCCAGTACTTC.

V is TRBV5-1 and J is TRBJ2-1; a possible D gene is TRBD2 (6 bases). V was shortened by 0 bases and J by 7 bases, with 8 bases between the two germline ends. CDR3 length equals 13 residues. Germline V gene lookup returns CDR1 SGHRS and CDR2 YFSETQ. CDR3 sequence: CASSLAGVNEQFF. The CDR3 nucleotides read TGCGCCAGCAGCTTGGCGGGAGTAAATGAGCAGTTCTTC.

This clone was seen more than once but under ten times. A read error may account for a junction end that differs from germline. The J gene is TRBJ1-5, the V gene TRBV10-3; D ambiguous. CDR3 length: 13 amino acids. CDR1 is ENHRY and CDR2 is SYGVKD in the germline V gene. CDR3 amino acids: CATSVSDNQPQHF. CDR3 DNA sequence: TGTGCCACCAGTGTGTCAGATAATCAGCCCCAGCATTTT.

The CDR3 is CASSYGAGPYEQYF. CDR3 coding DNA: TGTGCCAGCAGTTACGGGGCGGGCCCCTACGAGCAGTACTTC. V usage is TRBV6-5 and J usage is TRBJ2-7; either TRBD1 or TRBD2 may fit D (5 bases each). V lost 2 bases and J lost 2, with 10 bases in between. CDR1 MNHEY and CDR2 SVGAGI come from the germline V gene. This CDR3 comprises 14 residues.

The CDR3 bases are TGCGCCAGCAGCTATGACCGGGTCAAAAGCTACGAGCAGTACTTC. The encoded protein is CASSYDRVKSYEQYF. The gene calls are TRBV5-1 and TRBJ2-7; no definite D call. The germline V gene has CDR1 SGHRS and CDR2 YFSETQ. Trimming shortened V by 3 bases and J by 3 bases, and 16 bases separated the two germline ends. This CDR3 has 15 amino acids.

The chain recombines TRBV7-8 with TRBJ2-3, with TRBD2 identical over 9 bases. The germline CDR1 and CDR2 sequences are SGHVS and FQNEAQ. Trimming at V came to 3 bases and at J to 1 base, leaving 5 bases not matched to a gene. The CDR3 sequence is 16 residues long. The CDR3 loop reads CASSFRAGGRTDTQYF. The CDR3 nucleotides read TGTGCCAGCAGCTTTCGAGCGGGGGGCCGCACAGATACGCAGTATTTT.

The V gene is TRBV18, the J gene TRBJ1-1; D gene ambiguous. The CDR3 is 13 residues long. V lost 2 bases and J lost 0, with 4 bases in between. Germline V lookup: CDR1 KGHSH, CDR2 LQKENI. This chain's CDR3 is CASSPSMNTEAFF. The CDR3 DNA sequence: TGTGCCAGCTCACCATCCATGAACACTGAAGCTTTCTTT.

The chain combines TRBV5-4 with TRBJ1-5; D is unclear. V lost 0 bases and J lost 0, with 13 bases in between. Germline CDR1 SGHNT, CDR2 YYREEE (reference sequence). The CDR3 runs 17 residues. For the CDR3, the DNA is TGTGCCAGCAGCTTGGCCTCTCCAGTAAATAGCAATCAGCCCCAGCATTTT. Residues: CASSLASPVNSNQPQHF. The entire variable domain, with the rest obtained from reference TRBV5-4 and TRBJ1-5, is as follows: ETGVTQSPTHLIKTRGQQVTLRCSSQSGHNTVSWYQQALGQGPQFIFQYYREEENGRGNFPPRFSGLQFPNYSSELNVNALELDDSALYLCASSLASPVNSNQPQHFGDGTRLSIL.

The V gene is TRBV2, the J gene TRBJ2-5; a weak D match, TRBD2 (5 bases). Trimming took 3 bases from V and 7 from J, leaving 15 bases between them. Germline V CDR1 and CDR2: SNHLY, FYNNEI. The CDR3 has 14 amino acids. CDR3 region: CASSESGNFGTQYF. The CDR3 DNA reads TGTGCCAGCAGTGAGTCCGGGAATTTCGGGACCCAGTACTTC.

This rearrangement joins TRBV5-1 to TRBJ1-4; no clear D gene. Trimming stripped 0 bases from V and 1 base from J, with 10 bases between. This CDR3 spans 16 amino acids. CDR1 and CDR2 (germline): SGHRS, YFSETQ. In DNA, the CDR3 is TGCGCCAGCAGCTTGGAACCCCCGGGAACTAATGAAAAACTGTTTTTT. Translating gives CASSLEPPGTNEKLFF.

This chain uses TRBV6-5 with TRBJ1-2, with 11 bases identical to TRBD1. This CDR3 region has 13 residues. Germline-derived CDR1 and CDR2 are MNHEY and SVGAGI. The junction had 9 bases not matched to a gene; V was cut back by 6 bases and J by 12 bases. This CDR3 is CASSPWDRGEHTF. In DNA form, the CDR3 reads TGTGCCAGCAGCCCGTGGGACAGGGGGGAGCACACCTTC.

Here the CDR3 reads CASTRSRVITDTQYF. The CDR3 coding sequence is TGTGCCAGCACCCGTAGCCGGGTAATCACAGATACGCAGTATTTT. V is TRBV27 and J is TRBJ2-3; D not resolved. Germline assignment: CDR1 MNHEY and CDR2 SMNVEV (reference sequence). The CDR3 is made up of 15 amino acids. Trimming cost V 7 bases and J 2 bases, with 16 bases left between them.

The CDR3 loop is CASKEGQRNEQFF. The CDR3 bases are TGTGCCAGTAAAGAGGGCCAGAGGAATGAGCAGTTCTTC. The chain links TRBV19 to TRBJ2-1; perhaps TRBD2 as D (5 bases). Trimming cost V 7 bases and J 7 bases, with 14 bases left between them. Germline assignment: CDR1 LNHDA and CDR2 SQIVND (reference sequence). The CDR3 is 13 amino acids.

The chain recombines TRBV5-6 with TRBJ1-2; D is uncertain. The CDR3 length is 14 residues. Germline values: CDR1 SGHDT, CDR2 YYEEEE. V was clipped by 1 base and J by 0 bases, with 7 bases between them. The CDR3, as DNA: TGTGCCAGCAGCTTGCCCGGAACTAACTATGGCTACACCTTC. This encodes CASSLPGTNYGYTF.

V usage is TRBV6-6 and J usage is TRBJ1-1; 7 bases are a match to TRBD1. The CDR3 is 15 residues long. In germline, CDR1 is MNHNY, CDR2 SVGAGI (reference sequence). Losses at the gene ends were 5 bases for V and 2 bases for J; bases not matched to a gene: 8. The CDR3 is CASSLRQGGNTEAFF. CDR3 nucleotide sequence: TGTGCCAGCAGTCTGCGACAGGGTGGAAACACTGAAGCTTTCTTT.

CDR3 DNA sequence: TGTGCCAGCAGACTAGTGCGGACTAGCGGGACCGGGGAGCTGTTTTTT. This gives the protein CASRLVRTSGTGELFF. This chain uses TRBV7-2 with TRBJ2-2; 11 bases agree with TRBD2. CDR3 length: 16 residues. The V and J ends lost 6 bases and 5 bases, in that order; junction bases with no gene match: 8. Germline-derived CDR1 and CDR2 are SGHTA and FQGNSA.

V usage is TRBV6-5 and J usage is TRBJ1-6; 8 positions agree with TRBD1. V shed 5 bases, J shed 8 bases, and the junction held 5 bases outside the gene matches. The germline CDR1 and CDR2 sequences are MNHEY and SVGAGI. The CDR3 loop spans 14 amino acids. The CDR3 DNA is TGTGCCAGCAGTAGGACAGGGAATGATTCACCCCTCCACTTT. It codes for CASSRTGNDSPLHF.

This chain uses TRBV19 with TRBJ2-5, with 9 nucleotides matching TRBD2. This CDR3 region has 18 residues. The germline V gene has CDR1 LNHDA and CDR2 SQIVND (reference sequence). Germline trimming cut 4 bases from V and 2 bases from J; bases unmatched to any gene: 14. The CDR3 reads CASSRRRLAGKAQETQYF. CDR3 nucleotides: TGTGCCAGTAGTAGAAGGCGGCTAGCGGGAAAGGCTCAAGAGACCCAGTACTTC.

Here the CDR3 DNA reads TGTGCCAGCAGAATGGGGGGGGGCCTAGAGACCCAGTACTTC. It yields the protein CASRMGGGLETQYF. J is TRBJ2-5 and V is TRBV2; D may be TRBD2 (7 bases). Between the trimmed V and J ends, which lost 6 bases and 4 bases, there was a span of 15 bases. This CDR3 region has 14 residues. Germline CDR1 SNHLY, CDR2 FYNNEI.

This clone is medium-sized in the sample. The chain recombines TRBV2 with TRBJ2-5, with 12 nucleotides matching TRBD1. The CDR3 consists of 14 residues. Germline V gene data show CDR1 as SNHLY and CDR2 as FYNNEI. The trim removed 4 bases at V and 4 bases at J, leaving 1 base unmatched. For the CDR3, the DNA is TGTGCCAGCAGTGGGGACAGGGGGCGAGAGACCCAGTACTTC. Its translation is CASSGDRGRETQYF.

The gene calls are TRBV6-4 and TRBJ1-1; 8 nucleotides agree with TRBD1. The J segment lost 0 bases and the V segment lost 6 bases, leaving 15 bases of the junction unmatched. This CDR3 contains 18 residues. Per germline, CDR1 MRHNA and CDR2 SNTAGT. The CDR3 loop is CASSPRASGGRVNTEAFF. Written as DNA, the CDR3 is TGTGCCAGCAGCCCCCGGGCGTCAGGGGGCCGTGTGAACACTGAAGCTTTCTTT.

CDR3 sequence (DNA): TGTGCCAGCAGTTCGGGTACCCCCTATGGCTACACCTTC. Protein sequence: CASSSGTPYGYTF. The chain recombines TRBV6-5 with TRBJ1-2, with unresolved D. In germline, CDR1 is MNHEY, CDR2 SVGAGI. The CDR3 length is 13 residues. Trimming shortened V by 4 bases and J by 4 bases, and 10 bases separated the two germline ends.

J is TRBJ2-1 and V is TRBV6-1, with 7 bases that match TRBD2. This CDR3 comprises 12 residues. The J segment lost 5 bases and the V segment lost 5 bases, leaving 0 bases of the junction unmatched. Germline loops: CDR1 MNHNS, CDR2 SASEGT. The CDR3 DNA sequence: TGTGCCAGCAGTCTAGCGGACAATGAGCAGTTCTTC. It specifies CASSLADNEQFF.

This clone was detected once. The chain uses TRBV5-1 and TRBJ1-6; 9 positions agree with TRBD1. Looked up from germline, CDR1 is SGHRS and CDR2 is YFSETQ. CDR3 length: 14 amino acids. V lost 10 bases and J lost 10; bases outside the gene matches: 12. In DNA form, the CDR3 reads TGCGCCTGCCACGAGGGACAGGGTGGGTCACCCCTCCACTTT. This sequence encodes CACHEGQGGSPLHF.

The J gene is TRBJ1-1, the V gene TRBV18, with D possibly being TRBD1 (5 bases). Germline CDR1 KGHSH, CDR2 LQKENI. Trimming cost V 7 bases and J 1 base, with 7 bases left between them. The CDR3 runs to 12 residues. Here the CDR3 DNA reads TGTGCCAGCTTACAGGCGAACACTGAAGCTTTCTTT. Amino acid sequence: CASLQANTEAFF.

J is TRBJ2-7 and V is TRBV6-5; 8 bases line up with TRBD1. Trimming cost V 6 bases and J 3 bases; bases outside gene matches: 4. The CDR3 covers 13 residues. Germline CDR1 reads MNHEY; CDR2 reads SVGAGI. The CDR3 loop reads CASREQGGYEQYF. Here the CDR3 DNA reads TGTGCCAGCAGGGAACAGGGGGGCTACGAGCAGTACTTC.

The chain employs TRBV7-9 and TRBJ1-4, with 7 bases fitting TRBD1. Trimming took 3 bases from V and 7 from J; bases not matched to a gene: 5. This CDR3 is 14 amino acids long. From germline, CDR1 is SEHNR and CDR2 FQNEAQ (reference sequence). The CDR3, as DNA: TGTGCCAGCAGCTTCGCAACAGGGGCTGAAAAACTGTTTTTT. It translates to CASSFATGAEKLFF.

This sequence joins TRBV18 and TRBJ1-1, with D unclear. The CDR3 consists of 13 residues. Deletions cut 1 base from V and 1 base from J, with 4 bases between. Germline V CDR1 and CDR2: KGHSH, LQKENI. This chain's CDR3 is CASSPQPNTEAFF. The CDR3 bases are TGTGCCAGCTCACCACAGCCGAACACTGAAGCTTTCTTT.

The genes are TRBV5-1 and TRBJ1-5; possible D gene TRBD1, 6 bases. CDR1 is SGHRS, CDR2 YFSETQ, per germline. There are 17 residues in the CDR3. V was trimmed by 0 bases and J by 4 bases, leaving 17 bases between them. The CDR3 DNA follows: TGCGCCAGCAGCTTGGGCCCCCACAGGGAGGGAAATCAGCCCCAGCATTTT. It translates to CASSLGPHREGNQPQHF.

The chain joins TRBV6-5 to TRBJ2-3, with a tentative D call TRBD2 (6 bases). The germline V gene has CDR1 MNHEY and CDR2 SVGAGI. V lost 6 bases, J lost 3 bases, and 16 bases lay in between. The CDR3 is 15 residues long. The CDR3 DNA follows: TGTGCCAGCAGCGGGAGCGGACAACAAACAGATACGCAGTATTTT. Translation: CASSGSGQQTDTQYF.

The chain links TRBV6-6 to TRBJ1-4; 12 bases are a match to TRBD1. After removal of 5 bases from V and 11 bases from J, the junction contained 9 bases not matched to a gene. The V gene's germline CDR1 is MNHNY and CDR2 SVGAGI (reference sequence). CDR3 length equals 15 residues. As DNA, the CDR3 is TGTGCCAGCAGTACGGGACAGGGGGCTTCGGGGAAACTGTTTTTT. The encoded protein is CASSTGQGASGKLFF.